This TCR beta chain came from a study of cytomegalovirus exposure and HLA in healthy donors. Germline V CDR1 and CDR2: SGHTA, FQGNSA. With 1 base removed from V and 6 bases from J, the gap between germline ends came to 9 bases. The CDR3 sequence is 13 residues long. A single count supports this clone. Its antigen remains unknown. Study-level points and caveats: Later analysis associated a missense DCLRE1C variant with TCR beta V- and J-gene trimming. Around 160 TCR beta chains were listed as cytomegalovirus-associated.

Primers included in the PCR were 60 Vbeta and 13 Jbeta primers. Original handling: Unique TCR beta chains numbered roughly 84 million in a later analysis, with some 9.9 million shared. Some clones are missing from TCRdb's copy, which holds only in-frame ones; the method was immunoSEQ multiplex PCR. The D gene and trimming were derived from the DNA, and the V and J assignments and clone size from that table. The top ten hold less than 2.5% of the sample, which has fewer than 350,000 clones, 85% to 90% seen once. The rearrangement links TRBV7-2 to TRBJ1-2, with D possibly TRBD1 on 6 matching bases. This clonotype was sampled from a woman younger than 35 in good health and CMV-seronegative. Sequencing input: PBMCs. The CDR3 protein is CASSLGDNHGYTF. The CDR3, as DNA: TGTGCCAGCAGCTTAGGGGACAATCATGGCTACACCTTC.